The clone carrying this T cell receptor beta chain was found a few times. Its matching antigen is unknown. The sample comes from a study of blood T cells in healthy people across ages. Study results and limitations: More naive CD4+ cells and higher diversity were found in long-lived than in aged donors.

CDR3 length: 15 residues. The J segment lost 7 bases and the V segment lost 5 bases, leaving 8 bases of the junction unmatched. Germline V CDR1 and CDR2: SQVTM, ANQGSEA. Using a J-beta primer mix together with a sample-barcoded 5' primer, a second PCR was run for about 6 to 12 cycles. Each CDR3 protein gets one entry after TCRdb re-called the 5' RACE reads with MiXCR. This repertoire shows over 700,000 distinct CDR3 sequences, approximately 25% found once; its top ten account for roughly a tenth. The same sample was also used in a study of T cells of mothers and their children. That source reports: A few healthy Caucasian mothers served as donors, and their six children did as well. Related mother-child pairs showed slightly, non-significantly higher overlap than unrelated pairs.

The sequence derives from a boy between 10 and 17 years old in good health. The chain has TRBV29-1 and TRBJ2-1; TRBD2 aligns across 13 bases. Sequencing used blood. CDR3 in DNA: TGCAGCGTTCTTCCGACTAGCGGGAGGATGAATGAGCAGTTCTTC. Its translation is CSVLPTSGRMNEQFF.